The 10 T cell receptor beta chains below were found in one sample sequenced in a study of identical twins. MiXCR was run by TCRdb on the 5' RACE reads, yielding one entry per CDR3 protein. The sample has under 400,000 distinct CDR3 sequences; approximately 8.8% are singletons. The sequencing input was naive T cells sorted from blood. The receptors derive from a woman aged 50 to 60 in good health.

This clonotype turned up a few times. The J gene is TRBJ2-2, the V gene TRBV7-6; no firm D call. Germline CDR1 is SGHVS and CDR2 is FNYEAQ. The V end was cut by 3 bases, the J end by 4 bases, with 12 bases between. The CDR3 length is 15 residues. The CDR3 DNA reads TGTGCCAGCAGCTTTTTCCCCAAGGGCACCGGGGAGCTGTTTTTT. The encoded protein is CASSFFPKGTGELFF.

This clonotype was picked up a small number of times. The chain employs TRBV5-1 and TRBJ2-2; 8 positions agree with TRBD1. With V trimmed by 4 bases and J by 7 bases, 15 bases remained unmatched. CDR3 size: 17 residues. Germline CDR1 reads SGHRS; CDR2 reads YFSETQ. The CDR3 DNA reads TGCGCCAGCAGCCCATCCGGGACAGGTGGTTTTGGCGGGGAGCTGTTTTTT. It translates to CASSPSGTGGFGGELFF.

This clonotype was observed a handful of times. The rearrangement uses TRBV20-1 and TRBJ2-5, with D possibly matching TRBD1 (7 bases). Germline-derived CDR1 and CDR2 are DFQATT and SNEGSKA (reference sequence). Trimming stripped 0 bases from V and 4 bases from J, with 15 bases between. The CDR3 length is 15 residues. Written as DNA, the CDR3 is TGCAGTGCTAGAGATCTTAACAGGGGAGGAGAGACCCAGTACTTC. Protein: CSARDLNRGGETQYF.

This clonotype came up many times. The chain joins TRBV20-1 to TRBJ2-5; possibly TRBD2 for D (5 bases). V was clipped by 4 bases and J by 9 bases, with 18 bases between them. This CDR3 comprises 13 residues. Germline V gene sequence: CDR1 DFQATT, CDR2 SNEGSKA (reference sequence). CDR3 amino acids: CSAKLAGLGPQYF. The CDR3 DNA is TGCAGTGCTAAACTCGCGGGCTTAGGGCCCCAGTACTTC.

This clonotype was counted ten times or more. V and J are TRBV5-1 and TRBJ2-3; D gene unclear. The CDR3 loop spans 14 amino acids. Deletions cut 1 base from V and 6 bases from J, with 12 bases between. Germline V gene lookup returns CDR1 SGHRS and CDR2 YFSETQ. CDR3 in amino acids: CASSLLQFGDTQYF. Written as DNA, the CDR3 is TGCGCCAGCAGCTTGCTCCAATTTGGGGATACGCAGTATTTT. Using reference TRBV5-1 and TRBJ2-3 for the parts outside the CDR3, the full variable domain is KAGVTQTPRYLIKTRGQQVTLSCSPISGHRSVSWYQQTPGQGLQFLFEYFSETQRNKGNFPGRFSGRQFSNSRSEMNVSTLELGDSALYLCASSLLQFGDTQYFGPGTRLTVL.

The chain combines TRBV10-3 with TRBJ2-5; TRBD1 aligns across 9 bases. V lost 10 bases to trimming and J lost 0 bases; unmatched junction nucleotides: 3. This CDR3 spans 13 amino acids. Germline values: CDR1 ENHRY, CDR2 SYGVKD. The CDR3 is CATGTGYQETQYF. The CDR3 region has the DNA TGTGCCACCGGGACAGGGTACCAAGAGACCCAGTACTTC.

The chain joins TRBV7-9 to TRBJ2-7; no definite D call. This CDR3 spans 14 amino acids. V dropped 5 bases and J dropped 4 bases, with 15 bases sitting between them. Per germline, CDR1 SEHNR and CDR2 FQNEAQ (reference sequence). The CDR3, as DNA: TGTGCCAGCAGCCACACCCCGTCCGGGTACGAGCAGTACTTC. Amino acids: CASSHTPSGYEQYF.

This clonotype was seen repeatedly, ten times or more. V gene TRBV29-1 combines with J gene TRBJ1-1; 7 nucleotides agree with TRBD1. CDR3 length: 14 amino acids. Germline V gene sequence: CDR1 SQVTM, CDR2 ANQGSEA. V trimming: 6 bases; J trimming: 5 bases; junction bases outside the gene matches: 12. The CDR3 coding sequence is TGCAGCGTCCTCATTGGACAGGCGGGGACTGAAGCTTTCTTT. This sequence encodes CSVLIGQAGTEAFF.

This clonotype has a handful of counts. The chain links TRBV5-1 to TRBJ2-1; 9 nucleotides line up with TRBD2. From germline, CDR1 is SGHRS and CDR2 YFSETQ. J lost 7 bases, V lost 0 bases, and 5 bases had no gene match. This CDR3 is built from 15 residues. The CDR3 here is CASSLVAGGRNEQFF. Written as DNA, the CDR3 is TGCGCCAGCAGCTTGGTTGCGGGAGGGAGGAATGAGCAGTTCTTC. The whole variable domain, filled in from reference TRBV5-1 and TRBJ2-1, reads KAGVTQTPRYLIKTRGQQVTLSCSPISGHRSVSWYQQTPGQGLQFLFEYFSETQRNKGNFPGRFSGRQFSNSRSEMNVSTLELGDSALYLCASSLVAGGRNEQFFGPGTRLTVL.

This clonotype was counted a few times. The chain combines TRBV19 with TRBJ2-7; tentatively, D is TRBD1 or TRBD2 (5 bases each). The CDR3 consists of 14 residues. The ends were cut back, 10 bases at V and 7 bases at J, with 23 bases in the middle. CDR1 and CDR2 from the germline V gene are LNHDA and SQIVND (reference sequence). CDR3 sequence (DNA): TGTGCCACCAAACCTTTCCAGGGAGTTCAGGAGCAGTACTTC. This sequence encodes CATKPFQGVQEQYF.